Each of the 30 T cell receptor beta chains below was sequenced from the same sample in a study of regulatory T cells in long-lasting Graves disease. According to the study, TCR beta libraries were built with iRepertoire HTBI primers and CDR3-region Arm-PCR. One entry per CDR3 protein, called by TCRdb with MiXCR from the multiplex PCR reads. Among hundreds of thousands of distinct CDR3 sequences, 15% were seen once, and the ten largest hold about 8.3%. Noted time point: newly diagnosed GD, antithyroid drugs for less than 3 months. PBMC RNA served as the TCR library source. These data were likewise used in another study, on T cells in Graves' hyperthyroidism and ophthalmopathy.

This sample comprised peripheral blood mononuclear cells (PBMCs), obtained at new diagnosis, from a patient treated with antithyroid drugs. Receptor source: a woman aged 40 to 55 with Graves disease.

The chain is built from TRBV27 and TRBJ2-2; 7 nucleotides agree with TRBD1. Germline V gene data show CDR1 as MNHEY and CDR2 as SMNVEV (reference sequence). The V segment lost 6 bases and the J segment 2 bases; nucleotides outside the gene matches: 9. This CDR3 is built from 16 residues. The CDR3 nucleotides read TGTGCCAGCAGCCCCCGGCAGGGGGTTAACACCGGGGAGCTGTTTTTT. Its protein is CASSPRQGVNTGELFF.

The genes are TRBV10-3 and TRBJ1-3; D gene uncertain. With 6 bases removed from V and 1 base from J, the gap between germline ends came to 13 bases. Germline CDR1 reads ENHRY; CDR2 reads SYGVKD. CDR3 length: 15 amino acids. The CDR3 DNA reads TGTGCCATCAGCCTTCGTTGGGAGTCTGGAAACACCATATATTTT. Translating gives CAISLRWESGNTIYF.

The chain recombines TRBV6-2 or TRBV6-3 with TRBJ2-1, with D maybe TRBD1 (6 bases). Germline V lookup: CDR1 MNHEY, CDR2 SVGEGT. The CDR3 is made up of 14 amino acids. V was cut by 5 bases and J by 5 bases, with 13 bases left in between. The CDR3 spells CASSEPGHNNEQFF. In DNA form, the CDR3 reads TGTGCCAGCAGTGAACCGGGACACAACAATGAGCAGTTCTTC.

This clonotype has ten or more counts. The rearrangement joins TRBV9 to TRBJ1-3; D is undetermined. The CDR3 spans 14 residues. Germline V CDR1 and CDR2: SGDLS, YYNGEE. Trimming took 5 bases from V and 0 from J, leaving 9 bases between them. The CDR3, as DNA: TGTGCCAGCAGGGAAGATGACTCTGGAAACACCATATATTTT. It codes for CASREDDSGNTIYF.

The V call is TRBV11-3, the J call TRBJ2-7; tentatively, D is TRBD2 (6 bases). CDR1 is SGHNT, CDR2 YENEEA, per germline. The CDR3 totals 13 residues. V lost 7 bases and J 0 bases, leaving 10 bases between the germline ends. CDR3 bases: TGTGCCAGCAAGCCGGAGGGCTCCTACGAGCAGTACTTC. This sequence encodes CASKPEGSYEQYF.

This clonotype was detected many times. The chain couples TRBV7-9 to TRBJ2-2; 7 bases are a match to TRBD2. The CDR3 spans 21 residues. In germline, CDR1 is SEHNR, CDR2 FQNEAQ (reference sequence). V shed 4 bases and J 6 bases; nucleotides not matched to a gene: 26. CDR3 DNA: TGTGCCAGCAGCTGGTCGGGCCCCGTGACGCGCGGGAGCGGCGTATCCGGGGAGCTGTTTTTT. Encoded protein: CASSWSGPVTRGSGVSGELFF.

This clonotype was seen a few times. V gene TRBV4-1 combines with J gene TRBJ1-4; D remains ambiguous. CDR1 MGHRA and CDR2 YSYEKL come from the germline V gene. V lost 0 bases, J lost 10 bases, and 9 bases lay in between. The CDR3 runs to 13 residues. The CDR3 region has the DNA TGCGCCAGCAGCCAAGATACGGTTCCAAAACTGTTTTTT. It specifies CASSQDTVPKLFF.

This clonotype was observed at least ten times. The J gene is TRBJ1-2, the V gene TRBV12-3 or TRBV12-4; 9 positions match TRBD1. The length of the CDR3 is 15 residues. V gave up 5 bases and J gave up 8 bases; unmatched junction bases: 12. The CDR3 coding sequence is TGTGCCAGCAGTCGGCGGACAGGGGCTCGCAGAGGCTACACCTTC. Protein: CASSRRTGARRGYTF.

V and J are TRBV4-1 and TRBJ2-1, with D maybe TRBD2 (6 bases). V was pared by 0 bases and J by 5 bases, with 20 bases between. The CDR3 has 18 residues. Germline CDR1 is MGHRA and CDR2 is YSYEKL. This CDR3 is CASSQEVAMGGANNEQFF. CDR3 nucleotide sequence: TGCGCCAGCAGCCAAGAGGTTGCGATGGGAGGCGCTAACAATGAGCAGTTCTTC.

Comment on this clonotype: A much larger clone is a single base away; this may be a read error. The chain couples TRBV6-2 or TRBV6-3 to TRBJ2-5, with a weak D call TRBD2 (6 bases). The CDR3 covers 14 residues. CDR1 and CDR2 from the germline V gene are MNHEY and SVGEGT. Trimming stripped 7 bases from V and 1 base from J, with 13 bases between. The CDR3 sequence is CASTYWGGQETQYF. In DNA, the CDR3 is TGTGCCAGCACCTACTGGGGAGGCCAAGAGACCCAGTACTTC.

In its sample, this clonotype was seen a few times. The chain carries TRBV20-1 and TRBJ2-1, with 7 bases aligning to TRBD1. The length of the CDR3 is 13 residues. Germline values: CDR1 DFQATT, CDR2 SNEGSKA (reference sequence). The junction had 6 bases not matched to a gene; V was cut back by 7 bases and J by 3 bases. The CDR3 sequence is CSGPGQIYNEQFF. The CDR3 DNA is TGCAGTGGGCCGGGACAGATCTACAATGAGCAGTTCTTC.

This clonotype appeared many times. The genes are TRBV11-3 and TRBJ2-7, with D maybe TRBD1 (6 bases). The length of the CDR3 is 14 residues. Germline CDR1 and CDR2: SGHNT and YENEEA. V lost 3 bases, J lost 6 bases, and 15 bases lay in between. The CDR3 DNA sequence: TGTGCCAGCAGCTTCCAGGGGCTCCCTGGCGAGCAGTACTTC. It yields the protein CASSFQGLPGEQYF.

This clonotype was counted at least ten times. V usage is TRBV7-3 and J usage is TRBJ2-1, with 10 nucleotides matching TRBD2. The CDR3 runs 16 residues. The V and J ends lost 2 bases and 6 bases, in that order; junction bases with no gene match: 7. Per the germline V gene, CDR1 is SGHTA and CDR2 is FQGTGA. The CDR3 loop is CASSLYPSGSGNEQFF. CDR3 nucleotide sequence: TGTGCCAGCAGCTTATACCCTAGCGGGAGTGGCAATGAGCAGTTCTTC.

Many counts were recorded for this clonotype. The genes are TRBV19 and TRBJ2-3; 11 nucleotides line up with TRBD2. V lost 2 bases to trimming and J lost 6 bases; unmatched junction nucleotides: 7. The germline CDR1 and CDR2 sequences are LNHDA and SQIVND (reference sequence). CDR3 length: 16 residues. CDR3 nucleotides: TGTGCCAGTAGTATAAGACTAGCGGGACCGGGGGATACGCAGTATTTT. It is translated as CASSIRLAGPGDTQYF.

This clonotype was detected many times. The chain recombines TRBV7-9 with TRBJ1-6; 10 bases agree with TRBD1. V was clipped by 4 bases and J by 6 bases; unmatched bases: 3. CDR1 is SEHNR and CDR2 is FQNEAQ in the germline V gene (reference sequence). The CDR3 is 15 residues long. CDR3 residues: CASSSRDRGNSPLHF. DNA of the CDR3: TGTGCCAGCAGCTCCCGGGACAGGGGTAATTCACCCCTCCACTTT.

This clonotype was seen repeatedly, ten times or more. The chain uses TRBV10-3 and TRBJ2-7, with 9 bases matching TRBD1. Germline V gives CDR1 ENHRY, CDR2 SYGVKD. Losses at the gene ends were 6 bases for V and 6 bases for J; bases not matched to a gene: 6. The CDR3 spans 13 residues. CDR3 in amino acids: CAIRRDREGEQYF. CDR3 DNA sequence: TGTGCCATCAGGAGGGACAGGGAAGGCGAGCAGTACTTC.

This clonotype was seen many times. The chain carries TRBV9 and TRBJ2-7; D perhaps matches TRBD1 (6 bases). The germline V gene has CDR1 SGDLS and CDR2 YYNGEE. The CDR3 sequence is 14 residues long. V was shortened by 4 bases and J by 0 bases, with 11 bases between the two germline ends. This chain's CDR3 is CASSQGLASYEQYF. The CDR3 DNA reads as TGTGCCAGCAGCCAGGGGCTAGCCTCCTACGAGCAGTACTTC.

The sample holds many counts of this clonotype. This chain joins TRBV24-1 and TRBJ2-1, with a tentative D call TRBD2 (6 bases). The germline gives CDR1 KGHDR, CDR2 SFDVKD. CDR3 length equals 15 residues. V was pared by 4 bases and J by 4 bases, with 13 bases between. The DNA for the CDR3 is TGTGCCACCAGTGAAACCGGGAGAGCGTACAATGAGCAGTTCTTC. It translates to CATSETGRAYNEQFF.

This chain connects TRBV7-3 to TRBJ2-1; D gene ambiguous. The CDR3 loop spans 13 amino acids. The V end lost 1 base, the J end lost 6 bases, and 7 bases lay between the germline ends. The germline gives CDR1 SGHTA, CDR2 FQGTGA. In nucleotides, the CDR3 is TGTGCCAGCAGCTTAAGTCTGAGCAATGAGCAGTTCTTC. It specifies CASSLSLSNEQFF.

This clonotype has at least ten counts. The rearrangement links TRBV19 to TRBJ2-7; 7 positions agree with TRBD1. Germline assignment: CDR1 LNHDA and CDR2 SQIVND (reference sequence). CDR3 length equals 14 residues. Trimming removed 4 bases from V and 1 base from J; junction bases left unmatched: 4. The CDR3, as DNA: TGTGCCAGTAGTAACCGGGACAGATCCTACGAGCAGTACTTC. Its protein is CASSNRDRSYEQYF.

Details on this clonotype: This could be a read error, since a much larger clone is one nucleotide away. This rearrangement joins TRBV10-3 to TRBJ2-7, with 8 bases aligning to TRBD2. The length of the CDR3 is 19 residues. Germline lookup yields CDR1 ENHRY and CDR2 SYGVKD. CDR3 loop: CAISESQREYPSYSYGQYF. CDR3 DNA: TGTGCCATCAGTGAGTCGCAGCGGGAGTATCCTTCTTACTCCTACGGGCAGTACTTC.

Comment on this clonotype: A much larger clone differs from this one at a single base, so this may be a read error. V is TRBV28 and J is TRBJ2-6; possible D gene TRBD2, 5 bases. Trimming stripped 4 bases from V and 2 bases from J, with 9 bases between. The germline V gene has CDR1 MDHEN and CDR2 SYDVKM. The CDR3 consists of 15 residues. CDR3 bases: TGTGCCAGCAGTTCCGGGAACCCTGGGGCCAACGTCCTGACTTTC. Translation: CASSSGNPGANVLTF.

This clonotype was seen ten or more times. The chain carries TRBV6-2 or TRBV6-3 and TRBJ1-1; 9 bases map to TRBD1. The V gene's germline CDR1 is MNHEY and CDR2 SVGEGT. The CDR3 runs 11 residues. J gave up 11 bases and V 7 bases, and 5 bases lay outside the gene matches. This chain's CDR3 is CASTAGTGAFF. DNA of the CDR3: TGTGCCAGCACCGCCGGGACAGGGGCTTTCTTT.

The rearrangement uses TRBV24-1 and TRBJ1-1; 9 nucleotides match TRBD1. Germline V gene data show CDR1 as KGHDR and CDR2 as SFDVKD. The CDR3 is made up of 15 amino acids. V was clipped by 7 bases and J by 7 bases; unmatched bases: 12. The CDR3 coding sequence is TGTGCCACCAGGGACACAGGACAGGGGCGGAATGAAGCTTTCTTT. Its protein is CATRDTGQGRNEAFF.

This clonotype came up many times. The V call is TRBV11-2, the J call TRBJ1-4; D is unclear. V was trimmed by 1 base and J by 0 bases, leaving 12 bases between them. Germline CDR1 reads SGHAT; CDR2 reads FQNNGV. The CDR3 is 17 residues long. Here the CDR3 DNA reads TGTGCCAGCAGCTTAGGGAAGATGGGTGCAACTAATGAAAAACTGTTTTTT. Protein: CASSLGKMGATNEKLFF.

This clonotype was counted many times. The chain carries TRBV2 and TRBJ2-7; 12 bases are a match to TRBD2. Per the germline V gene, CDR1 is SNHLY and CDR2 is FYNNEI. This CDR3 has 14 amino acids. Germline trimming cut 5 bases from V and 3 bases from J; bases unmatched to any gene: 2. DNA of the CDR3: TGTGCCAGCAGTCCGGGACTAGCGGGCTACGAGCAGTACTTC. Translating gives CASSPGLAGYEQYF.

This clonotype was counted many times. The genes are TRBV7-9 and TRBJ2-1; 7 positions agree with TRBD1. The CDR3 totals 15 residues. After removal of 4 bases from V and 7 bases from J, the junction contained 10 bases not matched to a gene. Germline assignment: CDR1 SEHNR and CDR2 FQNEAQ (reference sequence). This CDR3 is CASSSQGTRGNEQFF. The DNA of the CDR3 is TGTGCCAGCAGCTCCCAGGGTACCAGGGGGAATGAGCAGTTCTTC. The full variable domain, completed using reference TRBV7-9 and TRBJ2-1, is DTGVSQNPRHKITKRGQNVTFRCDPISEHNRLYWYRQTLGQGPEFLTYFQNEAQLEKSRLLSDRFSAERPKGSFSTLEIQRTEQGDSAMYLCASSSQGTRGNEQFFGPGTRLTVL.

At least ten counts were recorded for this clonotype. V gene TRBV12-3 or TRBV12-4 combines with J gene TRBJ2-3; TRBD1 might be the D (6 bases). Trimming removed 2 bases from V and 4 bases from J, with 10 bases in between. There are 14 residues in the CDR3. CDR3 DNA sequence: TGTGCCAGCAGTTTAAAAGAGGGGGCAGATACGCAGTATTTT. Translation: CASSLKEGADTQYF.

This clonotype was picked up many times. The CDR3 DNA reads as TGTGCCAGCAGTTACGGGAGCGACGAGCAGTACTTC. It codes for CASSYGSDEQYF. This rearrangement joins TRBV6-5 to TRBJ2-7, with a tentative D call TRBD2 (5 bases). The CDR3 totals 12 residues. The V end was cut by 2 bases, the J end by 5 bases, with 7 bases between. CDR1 and CDR2 from the germline V gene are MNHEY and SVGAGI.

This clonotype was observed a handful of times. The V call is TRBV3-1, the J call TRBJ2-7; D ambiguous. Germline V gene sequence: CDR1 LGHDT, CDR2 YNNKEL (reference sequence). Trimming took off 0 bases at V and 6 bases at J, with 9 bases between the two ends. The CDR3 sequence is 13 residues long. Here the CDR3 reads CASSQDDFSEQYF. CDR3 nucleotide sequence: TGTGCCAGCAGCCAAGATGACTTTTCCGAGCAGTACTTC.